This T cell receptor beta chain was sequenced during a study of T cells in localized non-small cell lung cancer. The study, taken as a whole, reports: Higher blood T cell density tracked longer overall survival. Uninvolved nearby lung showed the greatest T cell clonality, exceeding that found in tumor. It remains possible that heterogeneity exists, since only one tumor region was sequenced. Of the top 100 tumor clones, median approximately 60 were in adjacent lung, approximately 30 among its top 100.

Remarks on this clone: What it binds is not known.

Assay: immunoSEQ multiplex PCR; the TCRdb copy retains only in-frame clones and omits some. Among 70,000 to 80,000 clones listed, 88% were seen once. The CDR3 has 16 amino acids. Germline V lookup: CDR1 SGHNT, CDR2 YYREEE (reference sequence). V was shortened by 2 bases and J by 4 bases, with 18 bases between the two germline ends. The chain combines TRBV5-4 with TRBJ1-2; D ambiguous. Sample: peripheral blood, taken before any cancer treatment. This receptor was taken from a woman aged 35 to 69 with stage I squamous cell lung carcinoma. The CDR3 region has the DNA TGTGCCAGCAGCTTCGAGACCCCCGTCCTTGGCTATGGCTACACCTTC. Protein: CASSFETPVLGYGYTF.